The rows below give T cell receptor beta chains drawn from one sample of a study of Ad26.COV2.S vaccination and SARS-CoV-2 variants. Assay used: immunoSEQ multiplex PCR; TCRdb lists only in-frame clones, some missing. The sample carries some 320,000 clones, 86% recorded once. The material was peripheral blood, obtained in a trial of Ad26.COV2.S vaccine versus placebo. The receptor set was obtained from a person between 18 and 59 years old who received the Ad26.COV2.S COVID-19 vaccine or a placebo. CDR3s include the opening cysteine and the closing phenylalanine or tryptophan. The D gene is left open where the match is weak. Clone size is given for some rows only: seen once, a few or many times, or a class if the clone is expanded.

V	J	D	size	CDR3	DNA
TRBV7-2	TRBJ1-5	NA	NA	CASSTGTMGNQPQHF	TGTGCCAGCAGCACGGGGACCATGGGGAATCAGCCCCAGCATTTT
TRBV5-1	TRBJ2-3	TRBD2	NA	CASSLYASGSTDTQYF	TGCGCCAGCAGCTTGTATGCTAGCGGGTCCACAGATACGCAGTATTTT
TRBV3-1/TRBV3-2	TRBJ1-5	NA	NA	CASSPRMGEEQPQHF	TGTGCCAGCAGCCCGAGGATGGGGGAGGAGCAGCCCCAGCATTTT
TRBV5-1	TRBJ1-4	NA	NA	CASSLRSPGEKLFF	TGCGCCAGCAGCTTGAGGTCCCCGGGTGAAAAACTGTTTTTT
TRBV7-8	TRBJ2-5	NA	NA	CASTLSPQETQYF	TGTGCCAGCACCTTGTCTCCCCAAGAGACCCAGTACTTC
TRBV3-1/TRBV3-2	TRBJ2-5	NA	once	CATRDFQETQYF	TGTGCCACACGGGACTTTCAAGAGACCCAGTACTTC
TRBV5-6	TRBJ1-5	TRBD1	NA	CASSLGGTGNQPQHF	TGTGCCAGCAGCTTGGGAGGGACAGGCAATCAGCCCCAGCATTTT
TRBV6-5	TRBJ2-5	NA	NA	CASSSSGTQVAKTQYF	TGTGCCAGCAGTTCCTCCGGGACCCAGGTGGCGAAGACCCAGTACTTC
TRBV11-2	TRBJ1-2	NA	NA	CASSLEPVGYYGYTF	TGTGCCAGCAGCTTGGAGCCTGTAGGGTACTATGGCTACACCTTC
TRBV18	TRBJ1-3	TRBD1	NA	CASSRDTGVAGNTIYF	TGTGCCAGCTCACGCGATACAGGGGTCGCTGGAAACACCATATATTTT
TRBV5-1	TRBJ2-7	TRBD1	NA	CASSLERGQGSYEQYF	TGCGCCAGCAGCTTGGAAAGGGGACAGGGTTCCTACGAGCAGTACTTC
TRBV30	TRBJ1-1	TRBD1	NA	CAWSVLGQGAEAFF	TGTGCCTGGAGTGTACTAGGGCAGGGGGCAGAAGCTTTCTTT
TRBV19	TRBJ1-1	NA	once	CATESPGLLAFF	TGTGCCACCGAATCCCCGGGTCTCCTGGCTTTCTTT
TRBV2	TRBJ1-4	TRBD1	few	CASRAPGQGNEKLFF	TGTGCCAGCAGGGCACCGGGACAGGGGAATGAAAAACTGTTTTTT
TRBV7-5	TRBJ1-2	NA	NA	CARSLGPGSGYTF	TGTGCCAGAAGCTTAGGGCCTGGCTCGGGCTACACCTTC
TRBV9	TRBJ1-1	NA	NA	CASSVDRNTEAFF	TGTGCCAGCAGCGTAGACAGGAACACTGAAGCTTTCTTT
TRBV10-2	TRBJ1-1	NA	few	CASVVDTEAFF	TGCGCCAGCGTGGTGGACACTGAAGCTTTCTTT
TRBV12-3/TRBV12-4	TRBJ1-1	NA	NA	CATGTQKNTEAFF	TGTGCCACCGGGACACAAAAAAACACTGAAGCTTTCTTT
TRBV10-3	TRBJ1-1	TRBD1	NA	CAISESTRTGGNTEAFF	TGTGCCATCAGTGAGTCGACCCGGACAGGGGGAAACACTGAAGCTTTCTTT
TRBV6-4	TRBJ2-3	TRBD2	NA	CASRDSGADTQYF	TGTGCCAGCAGAGATAGCGGGGCGGATACGCAGTATTTT
TRBV5-1	TRBJ1-1	NA	NA	CASSTAPGWNTEAFF	TGCGCCAGCAGCACCGCTCCAGGGTGGAACACTGAAGCTTTCTTT
TRBV5-6	TRBJ1-4	NA	NA	CASSLANRAHEKLFF	TGTGCCAGCAGCTTGGCCAACAGGGCCCATGAAAAACTGTTTTTT
TRBV6-6	TRBJ2-2	NA	NA	CASSPQRPRNTGELFF	TGTGCCAGCAGTCCACAGAGGCCTAGGAACACCGGGGAGCTGTTTTTT
TRBV14	TRBJ2-3	NA	NA	CASSQGRAEILTQYF	TGTGCCAGCAGCCAAGGCCGGGCTGAGATCCTGACGCAGTATTTT
TRBV3-1/TRBV3-2	TRBJ1-4	NA	NA	CASSPGVVREKLFF	TGTGCCAGCAGCCCAGGGGTAGTTAGGGAAAAACTGTTTTTT
TRBV7-2	TRBJ2-7	NA	once	CASSPRHYEQYF	TGTGCCAGCAGCCCCCGTCACTACGAGCAGTACTTC
TRBV30	TRBJ1-1	NA	NA	CAWSRYNTEAFF	TGTGCCTGGAGCAGGTACAACACTGAAGCTTTCTTT
TRBV18	TRBJ1-2	TRBD1	NA	CASSLAPSPVTGNYGYTF	TGTGCCAGCTCCCTCGCCCCCAGCCCAGTGACAGGGAACTATGGCTACACCTTC
TRBV24-1	TRBJ2-3	NA	NA	CATSDPKGGTDTQYF	TGTGCCACCAGTGACCCCAAGGGGGGCACAGATACGCAGTATTTT
TRBV7-9	TRBJ1-6	NA	NA	CASSLALWDTDSPLHF	TGTGCCAGCAGCTTAGCTTTATGGGACACGGATTCACCCCTCCACTTT
TRBV2	TRBJ2-1	TRBD1	NA	CASNRQGGDYNEQFF	TGTGCCAGCAACAGACAGGGGGGGGACTACAATGAGCAGTTCTTC
TRBV7-2	TRBJ2-3	TRBD2	once	CASSLDGRGGDTQYF	TGTGCCAGCAGCTTAGATGGGCGGGGGGGAGATACGCAGTATTTT
TRBV12-3/TRBV12-4	TRBJ2-2	NA	NA	CASSSTYTGELFF	TGTGCCAGCAGTTCTACCTACACCGGGGAGCTGTTTTTT
TRBV10-1	TRBJ2-3	NA	NA	CASSERGGGLDTQYF	TGCGCCAGCAGTGAGAGGGGCGGGGGCCTAGATACGCAGTATTTT
TRBV7-3	TRBJ2-3	NA	NA	CASSLTRPDTQYF	TGTGCCAGCAGCTTAACGCGCCCAGATACGCAGTATTTT
TRBV3-1/TRBV3-2	TRBJ2-7	NA	once	CASSQWASYEQYF	TGTGCCAGCAGCCAATGGGCTTCCTACGAGCAGTACTTC
TRBV10-3	TRBJ1-1	TRBD1	NA	CAISNSGGAVTEAFF	TGTGCCATCAGTAACTCAGGGGGCGCGGTCACTGAAGCTTTCTTT